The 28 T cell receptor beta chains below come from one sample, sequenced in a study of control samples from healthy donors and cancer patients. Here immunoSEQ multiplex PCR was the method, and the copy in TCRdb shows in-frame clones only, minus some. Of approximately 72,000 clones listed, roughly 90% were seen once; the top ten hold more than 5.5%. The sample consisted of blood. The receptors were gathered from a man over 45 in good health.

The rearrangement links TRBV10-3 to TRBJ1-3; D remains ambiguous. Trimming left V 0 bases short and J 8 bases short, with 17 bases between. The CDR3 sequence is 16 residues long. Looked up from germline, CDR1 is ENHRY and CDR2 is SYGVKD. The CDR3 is CAISESGQPIPDTIYF. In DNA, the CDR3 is TGTGCCATCAGTGAGTCCGGCCAACCCATTCCGGACACCATATATTTT.

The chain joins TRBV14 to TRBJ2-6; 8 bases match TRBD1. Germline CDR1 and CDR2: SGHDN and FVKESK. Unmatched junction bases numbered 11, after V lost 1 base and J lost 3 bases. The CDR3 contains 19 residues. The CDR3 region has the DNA TGTGCCAGCAGCCAAGTTTGGGGACAGGCCACGGTTGGGGCCAACGTCCTGACTTTC. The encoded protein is CASSQVWGQATVGANVLTF.

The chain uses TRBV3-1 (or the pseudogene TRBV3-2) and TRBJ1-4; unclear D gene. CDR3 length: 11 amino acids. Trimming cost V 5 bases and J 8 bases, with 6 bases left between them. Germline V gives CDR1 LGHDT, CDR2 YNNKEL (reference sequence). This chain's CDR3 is CASSTTEKLFF. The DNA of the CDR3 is TGTGCCAGCAGCACGACCGAAAAACTGTTTTTT.

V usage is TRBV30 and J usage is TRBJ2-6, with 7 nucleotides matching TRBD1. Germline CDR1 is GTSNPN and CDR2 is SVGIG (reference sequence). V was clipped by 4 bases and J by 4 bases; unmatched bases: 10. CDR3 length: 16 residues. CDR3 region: CAWIRGQGVGANVLTF. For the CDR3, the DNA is TGTGCCTGGATAAGGGGCCAGGGGGTGGGGGCCAACGTCCTGACTTTC.

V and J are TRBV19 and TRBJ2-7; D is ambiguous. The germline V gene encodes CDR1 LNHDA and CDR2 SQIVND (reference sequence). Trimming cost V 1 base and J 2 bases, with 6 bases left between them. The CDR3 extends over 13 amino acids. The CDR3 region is CASSIGDTYEQYF. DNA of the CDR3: TGTGCCAGTAGTATAGGCGACACCTACGAGCAGTACTTC.

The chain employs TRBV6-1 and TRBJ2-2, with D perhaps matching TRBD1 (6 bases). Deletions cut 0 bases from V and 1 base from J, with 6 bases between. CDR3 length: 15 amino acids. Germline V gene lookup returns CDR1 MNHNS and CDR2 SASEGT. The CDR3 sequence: CASSEATGNTGELFF. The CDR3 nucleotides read TGTGCCAGCAGTGAAGCGACAGGGAACACCGGGGAGCTGTTTTTT.

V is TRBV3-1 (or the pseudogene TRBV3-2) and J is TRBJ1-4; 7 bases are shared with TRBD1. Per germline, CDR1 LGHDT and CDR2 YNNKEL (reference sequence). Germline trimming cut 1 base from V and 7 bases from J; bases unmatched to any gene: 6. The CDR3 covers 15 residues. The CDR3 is CASSQVRDSREKLFF. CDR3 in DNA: TGTGCCAGCAGCCAAGTCCGGGACAGTCGTGAAAAACTGTTTTTT.

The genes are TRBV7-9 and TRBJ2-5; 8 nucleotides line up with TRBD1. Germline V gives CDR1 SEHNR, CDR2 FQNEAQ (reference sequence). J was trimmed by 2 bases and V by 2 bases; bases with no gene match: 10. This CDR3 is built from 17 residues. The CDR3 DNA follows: TGTGCCAGCAGCTTACCCGCAGCTAACAGGGGGCAAGAGACCCAGTACTTC. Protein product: CASSLPAANRGQETQYF.

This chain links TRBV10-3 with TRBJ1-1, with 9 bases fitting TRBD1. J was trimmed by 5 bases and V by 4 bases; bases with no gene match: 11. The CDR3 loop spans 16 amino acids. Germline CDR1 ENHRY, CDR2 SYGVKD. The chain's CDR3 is CAISGGQGKMSTEAFF. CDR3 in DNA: TGTGCCATCAGTGGGGGACAGGGAAAAATGAGTACTGAAGCTTTCTTT.

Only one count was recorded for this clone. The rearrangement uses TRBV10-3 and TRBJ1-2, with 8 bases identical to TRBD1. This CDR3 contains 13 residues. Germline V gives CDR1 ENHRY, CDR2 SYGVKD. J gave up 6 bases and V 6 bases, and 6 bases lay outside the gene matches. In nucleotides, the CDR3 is TGTGCCATCAGCGGGGGACAGGAGGATGGCTACACCTTC. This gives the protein CAISGGQEDGYTF.

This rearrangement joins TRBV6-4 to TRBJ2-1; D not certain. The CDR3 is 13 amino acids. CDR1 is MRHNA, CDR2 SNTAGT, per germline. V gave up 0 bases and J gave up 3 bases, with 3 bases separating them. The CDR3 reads CASSDSSYNEQFF. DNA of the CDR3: TGTGCCAGCAGTGACTCTAGCTACAATGAGCAGTTCTTC.

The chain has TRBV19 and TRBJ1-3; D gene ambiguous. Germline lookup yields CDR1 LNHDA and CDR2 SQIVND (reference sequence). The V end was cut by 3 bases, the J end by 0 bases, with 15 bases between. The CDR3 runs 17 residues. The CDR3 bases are TGTGCCAGTAGTATCCCCGGGAATGCCCGCTCTGGAAACACCATATATTTT. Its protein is CASSIPGNARSGNTIYF.

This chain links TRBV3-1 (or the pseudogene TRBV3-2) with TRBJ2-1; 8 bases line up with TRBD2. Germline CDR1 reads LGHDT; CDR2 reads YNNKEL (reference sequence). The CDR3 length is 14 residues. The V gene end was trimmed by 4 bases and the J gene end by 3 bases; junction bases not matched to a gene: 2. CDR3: CASSLLAGYNEQFF. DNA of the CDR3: TGTGCCAGCAGCCTTCTAGCGGGCTACAATGAGCAGTTCTTC.

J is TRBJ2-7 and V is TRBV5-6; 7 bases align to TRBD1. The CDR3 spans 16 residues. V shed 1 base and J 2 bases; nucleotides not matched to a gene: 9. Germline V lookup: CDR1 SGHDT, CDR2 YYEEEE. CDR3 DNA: TGTGCCAGCAGCTTGTTGCACCCGGGACAGCCCTACGAGCAGTACTTC. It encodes CASSLLHPGQPYEQYF.

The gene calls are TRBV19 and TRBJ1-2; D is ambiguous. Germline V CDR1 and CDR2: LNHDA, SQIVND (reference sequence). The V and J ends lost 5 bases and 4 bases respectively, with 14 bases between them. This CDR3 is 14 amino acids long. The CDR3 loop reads CASSVLGYSYGYTF. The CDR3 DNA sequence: TGTGCCAGTAGTGTTCTAGGGTATAGCTATGGCTACACCTTC.

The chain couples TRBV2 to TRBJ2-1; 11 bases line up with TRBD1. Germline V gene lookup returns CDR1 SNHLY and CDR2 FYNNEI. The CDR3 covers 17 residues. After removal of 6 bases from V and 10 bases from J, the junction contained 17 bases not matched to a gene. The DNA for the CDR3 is TGTGCCAGCAGCGTTCTAAACCGGGACAGGGGGTCGGGGGAGCAGTTCTTC. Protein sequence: CASSVLNRDRGSGEQFF.

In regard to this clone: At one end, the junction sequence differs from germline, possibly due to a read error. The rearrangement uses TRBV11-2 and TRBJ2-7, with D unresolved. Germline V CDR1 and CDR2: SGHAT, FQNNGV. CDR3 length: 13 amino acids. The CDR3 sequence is CASSLGPSSEQYF. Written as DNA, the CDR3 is TGTGCCAGCAGCTTGGGCCCCTCCTCCGAGCAGTACTTC.

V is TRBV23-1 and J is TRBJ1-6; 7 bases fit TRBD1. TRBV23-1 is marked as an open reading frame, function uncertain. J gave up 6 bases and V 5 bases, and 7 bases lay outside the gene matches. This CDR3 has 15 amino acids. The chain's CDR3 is CASSGGQRGNSPLHF. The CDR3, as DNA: TGCGCCAGCAGTGGGGGACAGCGGGGTAATTCACCCCTCCACTTT.

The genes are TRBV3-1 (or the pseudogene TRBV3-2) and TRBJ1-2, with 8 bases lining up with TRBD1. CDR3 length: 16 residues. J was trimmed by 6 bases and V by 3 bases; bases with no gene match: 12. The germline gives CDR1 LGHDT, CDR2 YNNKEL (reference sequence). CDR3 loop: CASSQIGTGLSHGYTF. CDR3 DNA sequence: TGTGCCAGCAGCCAGATTGGGACAGGCCTAAGCCATGGCTACACCTTC.

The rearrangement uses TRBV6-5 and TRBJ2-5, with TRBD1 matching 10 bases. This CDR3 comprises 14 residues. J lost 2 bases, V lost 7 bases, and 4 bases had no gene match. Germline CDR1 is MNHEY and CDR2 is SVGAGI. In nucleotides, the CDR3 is TGTGCCAGCACTGGGACAGGGGCTCAAGAGACCCAGTACTTC. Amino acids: CASTGTGAQETQYF.

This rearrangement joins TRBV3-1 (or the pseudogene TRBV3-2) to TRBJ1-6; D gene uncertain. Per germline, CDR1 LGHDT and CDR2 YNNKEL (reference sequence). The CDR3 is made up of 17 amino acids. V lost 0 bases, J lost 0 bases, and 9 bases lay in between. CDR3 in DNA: TGTGCCAGCAGCCAAGAGGTCCAGAGCTCCTATAATTCACCCCTCCACTTT. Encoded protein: CASSQEVQSSYNSPLHF.

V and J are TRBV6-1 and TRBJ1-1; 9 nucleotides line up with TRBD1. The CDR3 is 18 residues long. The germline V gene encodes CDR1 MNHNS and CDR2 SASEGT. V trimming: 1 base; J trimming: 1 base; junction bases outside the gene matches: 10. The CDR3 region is CASSEVSGGTGRNTEAFF. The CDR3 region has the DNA TGTGCCAGCAGTGAAGTCTCTGGGGGGACAGGGCGGAACACTGAAGCTTTCTTT.

In DNA form, the CDR3 reads TGTGCCAGTAGTTCTGGACAGTCTTTCTCTGGAAACACCATATATTTT. Translation: CASSSGQSFSGNTIYF. V usage is TRBV19 and J usage is TRBJ1-3; the D gene is possibly TRBD1 (6 bases). The germline V gene encodes CDR1 LNHDA and CDR2 SQIVND (reference sequence). V was shortened by 5 bases and J by 0 bases, with 14 bases between the two germline ends. This CDR3 is built from 16 residues.

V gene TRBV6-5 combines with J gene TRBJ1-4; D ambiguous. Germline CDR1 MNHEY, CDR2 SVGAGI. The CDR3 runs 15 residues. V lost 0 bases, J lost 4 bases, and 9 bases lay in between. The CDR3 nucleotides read TGTGCCAGCAGTTACTCGAACGACCATAATGAAAAACTGTTTTTT. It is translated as CASSYSNDHNEKLFF.

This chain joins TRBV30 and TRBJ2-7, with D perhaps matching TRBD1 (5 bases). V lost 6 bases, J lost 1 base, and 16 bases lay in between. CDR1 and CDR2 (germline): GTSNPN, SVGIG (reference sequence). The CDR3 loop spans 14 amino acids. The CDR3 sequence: CACSAGQSSYEQYF. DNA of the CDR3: TGTGCCTGCTCAGCAGGGCAGAGTTCCTACGAGCAGTACTTC.

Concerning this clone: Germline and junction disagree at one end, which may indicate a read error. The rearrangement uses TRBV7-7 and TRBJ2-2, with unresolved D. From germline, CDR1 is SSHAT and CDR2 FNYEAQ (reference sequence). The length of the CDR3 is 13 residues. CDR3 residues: CASSPKETGELFF. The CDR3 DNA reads TGTGCTAGCAGCCCAAAGGAGACCGGGGAGCTGTTTTTT.

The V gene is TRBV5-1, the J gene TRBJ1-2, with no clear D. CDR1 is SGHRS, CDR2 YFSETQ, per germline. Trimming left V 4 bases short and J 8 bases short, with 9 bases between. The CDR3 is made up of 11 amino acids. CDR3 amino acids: CASSAGLGYTF. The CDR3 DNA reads TGCGCCAGCAGCGCGGGTCTGGGCTACACCTTC.

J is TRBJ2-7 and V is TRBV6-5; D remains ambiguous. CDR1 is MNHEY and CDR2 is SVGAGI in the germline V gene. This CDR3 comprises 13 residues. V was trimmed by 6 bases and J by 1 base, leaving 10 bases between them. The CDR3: CASSSTRSYEQYF. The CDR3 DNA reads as TGTGCCAGCAGCTCGACACGTTCCTACGAGCAGTACTTC.